This section outlines one TCR beta chain sequence together with its context. Its cognate antigen is unknown. The data belong to a study of PD-1 blockade in mismatch repair-deficient tumors. General study points: Tumor-resident clones, often undetectable pretreatment in blood, expanded then contracted after pembrolizumab.

Every patient had mismatch repair deficiency by PCR or immunohistochemistry. Three pembrolizumab responders had their TCRs sequenced. The CDR3 is 11 amino acids. Between the trimmed V and J ends, which lost 5 bases and 6 bases, there was a span of 5 bases. Germline V CDR1 and CDR2: ENHRY, SYGVKD. TCRdb's table, derived via immunoSEQ multiplex PCR, lists solely in-frame clones and lacks some. The sample lists under 40,000 clones, over 70% seen once, with around 0.99% in the top ten. The sequence was obtained from an adult with mismatch repair-deficient cancer. The sample was PBMCs, taken 38 to 40 weeks after starting pembrolizumab. The V call is TRBV10-3, the J call TRBJ2-1, with D hard to call. The CDR3 protein is CAISKSNEQFF. CDR3 DNA sequence: TGTGCCATCAGTAAGAGCAATGAGCAGTTCTTC.